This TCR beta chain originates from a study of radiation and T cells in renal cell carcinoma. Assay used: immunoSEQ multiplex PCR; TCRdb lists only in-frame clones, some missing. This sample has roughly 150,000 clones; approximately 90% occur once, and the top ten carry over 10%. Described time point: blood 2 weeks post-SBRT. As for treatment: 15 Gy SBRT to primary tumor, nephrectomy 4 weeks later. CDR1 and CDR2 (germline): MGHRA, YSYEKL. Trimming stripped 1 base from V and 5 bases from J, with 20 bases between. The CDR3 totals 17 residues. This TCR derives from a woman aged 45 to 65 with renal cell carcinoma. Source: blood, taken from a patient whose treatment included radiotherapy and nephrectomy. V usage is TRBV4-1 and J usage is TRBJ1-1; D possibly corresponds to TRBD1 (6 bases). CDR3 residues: CASSQGIGGGGRTEAFF. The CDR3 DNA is TGCGCCAGCAGCCAAGGGATCGGTGGAGGGGGGCGTACTGAAGCTTTCTTT.